This T cell receptor (beta chain) was documented in a study of post-analysis software for immune sequencing data (dated by TCRdb to between 2015 and 2017). Looking at the study overall: Disease courses on record covered relapsing-remitting, secondary progressive and progressive-relapsing multiple sclerosis, though some patients had no subtype annotation. The patient repertoires were set against 10 or so previously published healthy control repertoires from donors whose ages ranged from about 6 to 25 years. A subset of samples was prepared in parallel using single-end sample barcoding, then pooled and co-amplified after Illumina adapter ligation. The paper's findings and limits, for the study overall: Direct clustering with F measure showed strong co-clustering of samples prepared in the same batch, prompting a batch-effect correction. Multiple sclerosis patients had significantly lower normalized Chao1 diversity than controls, a result that suggests substantial peripheral T-cell clonal expansion. The multiple sclerosis patient group was slightly younger than the control group. Several TRBV segments, including TRBV5-6, TRBV5-1 and TRBV20-1, were significantly more frequent in patients than controls.

Receptor libraries were prepared by PCR. TCRdb names Illumina HiSeq 2500 as the instrument used. To reduce PCR and sequencing biases, unique molecular identifiers were incorporated into the TCR beta cDNA libraries. Roughly 500,000 cDNA molecules were obtained per 1 to 10 million input T cells, so each molecule approximated one T cell. The patient libraries were prepared and sequenced with the same protocol used for the earlier healthy control dataset. Samples belonging to the same batch were prepared together, multiplexed and sequenced on a shared HiSeq lane. Regarding the original processing steps: Raw barcoded reads were processed with MIGEC, and single-read molecular identifier groups were discarded before consensus assembly and CDR3 extraction. VDJtools was used for post-analysis of the clonotype tables, with diversity normalized by down-sampling every dataset to the smallest sample size. To correct batch-related cross-sample contamination, repertoire overlap clustering matched CDR3 amino acid sequences but not nucleotide sequences. TCRdb reworked the public reads: Q25 trimming with fastp, MiXCR clone assembly, productive beta chains retained. All rows with the same CDR3 protein become a single entry with the most common DNA and genes. The V and J calls here are based on TCRdb, not the publication. This sample gives hundreds of thousands of distinct CDR3 sequences in total; just under 30% of them show up just once. In total, the top ten clones hold under 0.7% of the sample.

Concerning this clonotype: There is no known antigen for this receptor. Base qualities are not provided; no much larger clone lies one nucleotide away.

From the cysteine up to the phenylalanine, the CDR3 has a length of 12 residues. CDR3 DNA is the only sequence kept; it has 36 bases, read in frame from the first base. Trimming takes 3 bases from V and 9 bases from J, and the germline ends sit 9 bases apart. To demonstrate the VDJtools post-analysis software, TCR beta repertoires were profiled from the peripheral blood of more than ten young patients with multiple sclerosis. The multiple sclerosis patients were children and adolescents between roughly 6 and 17 years of age. This receptor was taken from a girl aged 5 to 17 with multiple sclerosis. The sample consisted of blood. The V and J segments used are TRBV12-3 or TRBV12-4 and TRBJ2-1, with a weak D call of TRBD1 (5 bases match). The DNA sequence is TGTGCCAGCAGTTTGGGGCTTGGTGAGCAGTTCTTC. Translated, this gives CASSLGLGEQFF.